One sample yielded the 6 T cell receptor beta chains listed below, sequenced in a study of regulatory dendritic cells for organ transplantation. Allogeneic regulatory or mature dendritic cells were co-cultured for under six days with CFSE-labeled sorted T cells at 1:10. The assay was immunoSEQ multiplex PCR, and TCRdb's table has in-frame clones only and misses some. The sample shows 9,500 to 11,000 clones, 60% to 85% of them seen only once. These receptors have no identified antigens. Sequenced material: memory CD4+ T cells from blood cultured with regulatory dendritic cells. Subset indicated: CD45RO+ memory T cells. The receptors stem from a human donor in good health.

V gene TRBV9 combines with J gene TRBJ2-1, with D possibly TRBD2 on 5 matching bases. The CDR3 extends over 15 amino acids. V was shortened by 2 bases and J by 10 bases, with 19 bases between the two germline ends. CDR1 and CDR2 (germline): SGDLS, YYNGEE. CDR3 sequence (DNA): TGTGCCAGCAGCGTCAGTCCGGCGAAGACGGGAGAGCAGTTCTTC. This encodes CASSVSPAKTGEQFF. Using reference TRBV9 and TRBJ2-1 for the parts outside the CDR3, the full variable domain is DSGVTQTPKHLITATGQRVTLRCSPRSGDLSVYWYQQSLDQGLQFLIQYYNGEERAKGNILERFSAQQFPDLHSELNLSSLELGDSALYFCASSVSPAKTGEQFFGPGTRLTVL.

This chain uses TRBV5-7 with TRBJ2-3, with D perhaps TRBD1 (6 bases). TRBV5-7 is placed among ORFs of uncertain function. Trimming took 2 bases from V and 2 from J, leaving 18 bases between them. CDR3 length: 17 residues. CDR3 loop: CASSFRWGPKYTDTQYF. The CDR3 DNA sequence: TGTGCCAGCAGCTTTAGGTGGGGGCCGAAGTACACAGATACGCAGTATTTT.

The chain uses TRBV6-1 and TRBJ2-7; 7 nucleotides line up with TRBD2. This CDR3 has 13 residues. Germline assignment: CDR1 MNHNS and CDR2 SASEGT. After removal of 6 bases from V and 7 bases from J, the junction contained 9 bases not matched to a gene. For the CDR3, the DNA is TGTGCCAGCAGGCTAGCGGCCCCGGGAGAGCAGTACTTC. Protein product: CASRLAAPGEQYF.

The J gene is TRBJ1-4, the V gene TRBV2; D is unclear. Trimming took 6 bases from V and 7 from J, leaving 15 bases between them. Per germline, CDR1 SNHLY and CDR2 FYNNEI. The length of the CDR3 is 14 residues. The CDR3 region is CASRIARSTEKLFF. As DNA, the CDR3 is TGTGCCAGCAGAATCGCCCGGTCAACTGAAAAACTGTTTTTT.

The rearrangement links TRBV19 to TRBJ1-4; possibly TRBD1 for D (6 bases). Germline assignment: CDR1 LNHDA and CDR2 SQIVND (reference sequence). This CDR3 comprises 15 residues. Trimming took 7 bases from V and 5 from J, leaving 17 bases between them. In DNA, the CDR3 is TGTGCCAGTACCAATAGAGGGGGGGCAAATGAAAAACTGTTTTTT. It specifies CASTNRGGANEKLFF.

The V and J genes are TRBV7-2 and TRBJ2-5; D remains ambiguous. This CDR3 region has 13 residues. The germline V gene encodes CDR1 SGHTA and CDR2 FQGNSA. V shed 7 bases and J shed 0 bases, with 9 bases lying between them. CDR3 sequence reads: CASTSTYQETQYF. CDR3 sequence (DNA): TGTGCCAGCACAAGCACGTACCAAGAGACCCAGTACTTC.